Below, 9 T cell receptor beta chains from the same sample are listed, as sequenced in a study of T cell responses to AZD1222 COVID-19 vaccine. Profiling relied on immunoSEQ multiplex PCR, and the TCRdb table lists in-frame clones only, not all of them. The repertoire includes roughly 100,000 clones, roughly 90% of them detected once, and under 3% sits in the top ten. Sequences were derived from peripheral blood, sampled on day 0 of AZD1222 vaccination. The receptors derive from an adult in good health.

This chain uses TRBV19 with TRBJ2-5, with TRBD2 identical over 12 bases. Trimming at V came to 7 bases and at J to 5 bases, leaving 17 bases not matched to a gene. The CDR3 is 18 residues long. Germline V gives CDR1 LNHDA, CDR2 SQIVND (reference sequence). CDR3 region: CASKRAFRTSGRFETQYF. In DNA form, the CDR3 reads TGTGCCAGTAAACGGGCATTCCGAACTAGCGGGAGGTTCGAGACCCAGTACTTC.

This clone was counted only a few times. The chain recombines TRBV28 with TRBJ2-1; the D is unclear. Germline-derived CDR1 and CDR2 are MDHEN and SYDVKM. CDR3 size: 11 residues. Trimming took 10 bases from V and 0 from J, leaving 4 bases between them. In DNA, the CDR3 is TGTGCCATTTTCTCCTACAATGAGCAGTTCTTC. Its translation is CAIFSYNEQFF.

The V call is TRBV11-1, the J call TRBJ2-7; perhaps TRBD2 as D (5 bases). The V end was cut by 6 bases, the J end by 3 bases, with 18 bases between. There are 15 residues in the CDR3. Germline lookup yields CDR1 SGHAT and CDR2 FQDESV (reference sequence). CDR3 region: CASSWVGADDYEQYF. The DNA of the CDR3 is TGTGCCAGCAGTTGGGTGGGAGCGGATGACTACGAGCAGTACTTC.

The chain combines TRBV19 with TRBJ1-2; no firm D call. CDR1 and CDR2 from the germline V gene are LNHDA and SQIVND (reference sequence). This CDR3 region has 16 residues. Trimming pared 3 bases from V and 6 bases from J, leaving 20 bases between. The CDR3 region is CASSMARGARRDGYTF. The CDR3 DNA follows: TGTGCCAGTAGTATGGCTAGAGGCGCGCGAAGGGATGGCTACACCTTC.

This clone is a singleton in its sample. The chain employs TRBV7-9 and TRBJ2-1, with TRBD1 matching 10 bases. The CDR3 is 16 amino acids. CDR1 SEHNR and CDR2 FQNEAQ come from the germline V gene (reference sequence). The V segment lost 6 bases and the J segment 4 bases; nucleotides outside the gene matches: 9. In DNA form, the CDR3 reads TGTGCCAGCAGTCGTGACAGGGGGCGCTCATACAATGAGCAGTTCTTC. Its translation: CASSRDRGRSYNEQFF. Full variable domain (missing parts from reference TRBV7-9 and TRBJ2-1): DTGVSQNPRHKITKRGQNVTFRCDPISEHNRLYWYRQTLGQGPEFLTYFQNEAQLEKSRLLSDRFSAERPKGSFSTLEIQRTEQGDSAMYLCASSRDRGRSYNEQFFGPGTRLTVL.

The rearrangement joins TRBV5-4 to TRBJ2-7, with 10 bases identical to TRBD2. The CDR3 contains 15 residues. Looked up from germline, CDR1 is SGHNT and CDR2 is YYREEE (reference sequence). V trimming: 4 bases; J trimming: 1 base; junction bases outside the gene matches: 5. The CDR3 loop is CASSKTSGISYEQYF. The DNA of the CDR3 is TGTGCCAGCAGCAAAACTAGCGGGATTTCCTACGAGCAGTACTTC.

V usage is TRBV5-1 and J usage is TRBJ1-1, with D uncertain. Trimming pared 2 bases from V and 4 bases from J, leaving 12 bases between. The germline V gene encodes CDR1 SGHRS and CDR2 YFSETQ. CDR3 length: 14 residues. The CDR3 loop is CASSFEGTSTEAFF. The CDR3, as DNA: TGCGCCAGCAGCTTTGAAGGCACCTCCACTGAAGCTTTCTTT.

J is TRBJ1-5 and V is TRBV28; D not resolved. Germline CDR1 reads MDHEN; CDR2 reads SYDVKM. Between the trimmed V and J ends, which lost 5 bases and 1 base, there was a span of 3 bases. The CDR3 covers 12 residues. The CDR3 bases are TGTGCCAGCAGTCCCAGCAATCAGCCCCAGCATTTT. Translation gives CASSPSNQPQHF. Supplemented by reference TRBV28 and TRBJ1-5, the full variable domain reads DVKVTQSSRYLVKRTGEKVFLECVQDMDHENMFWYRQDPGLGLRLIYFSYDVKMKEKGDIPEGYSVSREKKERFSLILESASTNQTSMYLCASSPSNQPQHFGDGTRLSIL.

The rearrangement uses TRBV6-5 and TRBJ1-3; D is ambiguous. The V end was cut by 2 bases, the J end by 1 base, with 6 bases between. CDR1 is MNHEY, CDR2 SVGAGI, per germline. CDR3 size: 14 residues. CDR3 nucleotide sequence: TGTGCCAGCAGTTACCTTCAATCTGGAAACACCATATATTTT. Its translation is CASSYLQSGNTIYF.